This TCR beta chain derives from a study of cytomegalovirus exposure and HLA in healthy donors. Generated by immunoSEQ multiplex PCR, the TCRdb table keeps only in-frame clones and is missing some. The sample contains tens of thousands of clones, 88% of which appear only once. This clone appeared a few times. The CDR3 runs 17 residues. Germline V gene data show CDR1 as GTSNPN and CDR2 as SVGIG (reference sequence). V lost 2 bases, J lost 4 bases, and 13 bases stayed unmatched. This chain joins TRBV30 and TRBJ1-1; TRBD1 matches 10 bases. Sequences were obtained from PBMCs. The clonotype was recovered from a woman under 40 in good health and CMV-seronegative. The CDR3 nucleotides read TGTGCCTGGAGTAGGGACAGGGGAGGGTTTGCGAGCACTGAAGCTTTCTTT. It yields the protein CAWSRDRGGFASTEAFF.